This T cell receptor (beta chain) was sequenced for a study of blood T cell repertoires in COVID-19. Study context: Samples representing acute and convalescent COVID-19 were sourced from the United States, Italy and Spain.

The table lists this clone with a few counts. Only in-frame clones appear in the TCRdb table, and some are missing; sequencing was by immunoSEQ multiplex PCR. The sample gives roughly 230,000 clones, about 83% of which show up once; approximately 7.4% is in the top ten. Specimen: peripheral blood. The clonotype was recovered from a woman aged 45-65 years with acute or convalescent COVID-19.

CDR3: CASDAGGSHQPQHF. The DNA for the CDR3 is TGTGCCAGCGATGCGGGGGGTTCCCATCAGCCCCAGCATTTT. The chain joins TRBV6-6 to TRBJ1-5, with TRBD1 as a possible D gene (5 bases). Germline V lookup: CDR1 MNHNY, CDR2 SVGAGI (reference sequence). CDR3 length: 14 amino acids. V dropped 8 bases and J dropped 5 bases, with 16 bases sitting between them.